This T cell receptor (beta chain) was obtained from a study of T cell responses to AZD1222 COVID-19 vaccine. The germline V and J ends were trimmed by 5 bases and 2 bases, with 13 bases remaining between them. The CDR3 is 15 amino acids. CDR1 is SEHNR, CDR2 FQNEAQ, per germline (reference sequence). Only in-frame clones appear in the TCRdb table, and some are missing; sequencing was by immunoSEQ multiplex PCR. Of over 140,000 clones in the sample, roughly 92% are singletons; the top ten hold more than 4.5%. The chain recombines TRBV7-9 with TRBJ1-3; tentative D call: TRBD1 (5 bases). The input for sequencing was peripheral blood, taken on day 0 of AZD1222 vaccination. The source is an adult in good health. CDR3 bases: TGTGCCAGCAGCCTCCTGGGGGGAACTGGAAACACCATATATTTT. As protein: CASSLLGGTGNTIYF.